The 13 T cell receptor beta chains in this list originate from one sample, sequenced in a study of T-cell reconstitution after alpha-beta-depleted transplantation in children. This sample's TCRbeta library carried unique molecular identifier barcodes. MiXCR was run by TCRdb on the PCR reads, yielding one entry per CDR3 protein. Of fewer than 700,000 distinct CDR3 sequences listed, 13% were seen once; the top ten hold 2% to 2.5%. Sequenced material: PBMCs, mostly from graft donor cells, taken 360 days after TCRalphabeta/CD19-depleted stem cell transplant. Receptors were obtained from a male patient between 5 and 17 years old who had a stem cell transplant for acute myeloid leukemia, so the T cells may come from the graft donor.

The chain links TRBV7-9 to TRBJ2-7, with TRBD2 as a possible D gene (7 bases). There are 13 residues in the CDR3. V was trimmed by 5 bases and J by 7 bases, leaving 15 bases between them. Germline CDR1 SEHNR, CDR2 FQNEAQ (reference sequence). DNA of the CDR3: TGTGCCAGCAGCCCTAAAAGGGGGGGGGAGCAGTACTTC. Translation: CASSPKRGGEQYF. Combining the CDR3 with reference TRBV7-9 and TRBJ2-7 gives the whole variable domain DTGVSQNPRHKITKRGQNVTFRCDPISEHNRLYWYRQTLGQGPEFLTYFQNEAQLEKSRLLSDRFSAERPKGSFSTLEIQRTEQGDSAMYLCASSPKRGGEQYFGPGTRLTVT.

This chain uses TRBV13 with TRBJ2-1; 10 bases match TRBD2. With 4 bases clipped from V and 5 bases from J, the junction kept 5 bases outside the gene matches. The CDR3 covers 15 residues. The germline V gene encodes CDR1 PRHDT and CDR2 FYEKMQ (reference sequence). The CDR3 sequence is CASSSWTSGNNEQFF. Written as DNA, the CDR3 is TGTGCCAGCAGCTCTTGGACTAGCGGTAACAATGAGCAGTTCTTC.

This CDR3 reads CSARREDTGELFF. DNA for the CDR3: TGCAGTGCTAGACGGGAGGACACCGGGGAGCTGTTTTTT. This sequence joins TRBV20-1 and TRBJ2-2; 7 bases align to TRBD2. The CDR3 has 13 residues. CDR1 and CDR2 from the germline V gene are DFQATT and SNEGSKA (reference sequence). V lost 2 bases, J lost 3 bases, and 0 bases stayed unmatched.

The CDR3: CASSLVPGLDSYEQYF. The CDR3 DNA follows: TGTGCCAGCAGCTTAGTGCCGGGACTAGATTCCTACGAGCAGTACTTC. The gene calls are TRBV7-6 and TRBJ2-7; 8 positions agree with TRBD2. Germline V gene sequence: CDR1 SGHVS, CDR2 FNYEAQ. V shed 1 base, J shed 1 base, and the junction held 6 bases outside the gene matches. CDR3 size: 16 residues.

In its sample, this clonotype was seen a few times. The chain couples TRBV12-3 or TRBV12-4 to TRBJ2-1; D unclear. The CDR3 has 12 amino acids. The V and J ends lost 6 bases and 6 bases respectively, with 9 bases between them. This chain's CDR3 is CASSLTPNEQFF. For the CDR3, the DNA is TGTGCCAGCAGCCTAACACCCAATGAGCAGTTCTTC.

This clonotype was recorded many times. The rearrangement links TRBV7-2 to TRBJ2-3; unclear D gene. Trimming took off 5 bases at V and 12 bases at J, with 15 bases between the two ends. The V gene's germline CDR1 is SGHTA and CDR2 FQGNSA. This CDR3 region has 12 residues. The CDR3 sequence: CASSLDISTQYF. DNA for the CDR3: TGTGCCAGCAGCCTCGACATTTCTACACAGTATTTT.

The table lists this clonotype with a few counts. J is TRBJ2-3 and V is TRBV7-9; no clear D gene. V gave up 8 bases and J gave up 2 bases, with 8 bases separating them. This CDR3 is built from 12 residues. Germline values: CDR1 SEHNR, CDR2 FQNEAQ (reference sequence). The CDR3 region is CASGLDTDTQYF. The DNA for the CDR3 is TGTGCCAGCGGGTTGGACACAGATACGCAGTATTTT. Full variable domain (rest looked up from reference TRBV7-9 and TRBJ2-3): DTGVSQNPRHKITKRGQNVTFRCDPISEHNRLYWYRQTLGQGPEFLTYFQNEAQLEKSRLLSDRFSAERPKGSFSTLEIQRTEQGDSAMYLCASGLDTDTQYFGPGTRLTVL.

This clonotype has at least ten counts. The rearrangement uses TRBV5-1 and TRBJ2-7, with TRBD1 matching over 10 bases. J was trimmed by 3 bases and V by 0 bases; bases with no gene match: 6. This CDR3 comprises 16 residues. The V gene's germline CDR1 is SGHRS and CDR2 YFSETQ. CDR3 nucleotides: TGCGCCAGCAGCTTGGCCACGGGACAGGGGTTCTACGAGCAGTACTTC. It specifies CASSLATGQGFYEQYF.

The table lists this clonotype with a few counts. This rearrangement joins TRBV10-3 to TRBJ2-1; TRBD2 agrees at 9 bases. With 10 bases clipped from V and 2 bases from J, the junction kept 9 bases outside the gene matches. Germline CDR1 ENHRY, CDR2 SYGVKD. The CDR3 loop spans 15 amino acids. The CDR3 region has the DNA TGTGCCACCAGAATGACTAGCGGTACCTACAATGAGCAGTTCTTC. It translates to CATRMTSGTYNEQFF.

V and J are TRBV20-1 and TRBJ2-5; D not certain. The CDR3 loop spans 12 amino acids. Trimming stripped 3 bases from V and 2 bases from J, with 7 bases between. CDR1 is DFQATT and CDR2 is SNEGSKA in the germline V gene (reference sequence). The CDR3 loop reads CSASPQQETQYF. For the CDR3, the DNA is TGCAGTGCTAGTCCCCAGCAAGAGACCCAGTACTTC.

In its sample, this clonotype was seen a few times. The rearrangement uses TRBV7-9 and TRBJ2-1, with TRBD2 matching 9 bases. The J segment lost 4 bases and the V segment lost 2 bases, leaving 6 bases of the junction unmatched. This CDR3 spans 16 amino acids. Germline CDR1 SEHNR, CDR2 FQNEAQ (reference sequence). CDR3 protein: CASSLTGLADYNEQFF. DNA for the CDR3: TGTGCCAGCAGCTTAACGGGACTAGCAGATTACAATGAGCAGTTCTTC.

Many counts were recorded for this clonotype. The chain uses TRBV7-9 and TRBJ2-3, with D unclear. This CDR3 is built from 10 residues. The germline V gene encodes CDR1 SEHNR and CDR2 FQNEAQ (reference sequence). Between the trimmed V and J ends, which lost 5 bases and 15 bases, there was a span of 12 bases. The CDR3 nucleotides are TGTGCCAGCAGCCCCCCCAATCTTTATTTT. This codes for CASSPPNLYF.

In this sample, this clonotype turned up many times. This chain connects TRBV28 to TRBJ2-3; TRBD1 matches 7 bases. Germline values: CDR1 MDHEN, CDR2 SYDVKM. V lost 6 bases to trimming and J lost 4 bases; unmatched junction nucleotides: 16. The CDR3 has 17 amino acids. In DNA, the CDR3 is TGTGCCAGCAGCTCATCAAGTGGACAGGTTGTAGCAGATACGCAGTATTTT. Amino acid sequence: CASSSSSGQVVADTQYF.